Listed below are T cell receptor beta chains from one sample, sequenced in a study of blood T cell repertoires in COVID-19. TCRdb's table, derived via immunoSEQ multiplex PCR, lists solely in-frame clones and lacks some. This table holds about 260,000 clones, about 82% found once. Source material: PBMCs or T cells enriched from blood (not recorded which). The receptors were gathered from a woman aged 45-65 years who had recovered from COVID-19. Both conserved end residues are part of each CDR3. The order of the fields is J gene, clone size, CDR3 length, V gene, D gene, CDR3 protein, CDR3 DNA. A D gene is named only where the DNA matches it firmly. The listing skips clone size in some rows; elsewhere it reads once, few, many or a size class.

>TRBJ2-3|once|11|TRBV20-1|NA
CSVLSGDTQYF
TGCAGTGTTCTGAGTGGAGATACGCAGTATTTT
>TRBJ1-6|few|17|TRBV5-1|NA
CASSSTDRSSYNSPLHF
TGCGCCAGCAGCTCGACAGACCGGAGCTCCTATAATTCACCCCTCCACTTT
>TRBJ2-6|NA|16|TRBV4-2|NA
CASSQAQGSGANVLTF
TGTGCCAGCAGCCAAGCCCAGGGCTCTGGGGCCAACGTCCTGACTTTC
>TRBJ1-2|NA|13|TRBV12-3/TRBV12-4|TRBD1
CASSRDREDGYTF
TGTGCCAGCAGTCGGGACAGGGAAGATGGCTACACCTTC
>TRBJ1-3|NA|18|TRBV3-1/TRBV3-2|NA
CASSPPLRQSHSGNTIYF
TGTGCCAGCAGCCCCCCTCTTCGACAGTCCCACTCTGGAAACACCATATATTTT
>TRBJ2-2|NA|14|TRBV6-4|TRBD1
CATSDRGRTGELFF
TGTGCCACCTCGGACAGGGGGCGGACCGGGGAGCTGTTTTTT
>TRBJ2-7|NA|14|TRBV7-8|NA
CASSLVGRSYEQYF
TGTGCCAGCAGCTTAGTTGGCAGATCCTACGAGCAGTACTTC
>TRBJ2-5|NA|12|TRBV14|NA
CASSQGGETQYF
TGTGCCAGCAGCCAAGGAGGGGAGACCCAGTACTTC
>TRBJ1-4|NA|14|TRBV7-9|NA
CASSPGLANEKLFF
TGTGCCAGCAGCCCCGGTTTGGCTAATGAAAAACTGTTTTTT
>TRBJ2-1|NA|13|TRBV5-1|NA
CASSLSRNNEQFF
TGCGCCAGCAGCTTGTCGAGGAACAATGAGCAGTTCTTC